This T cell receptor beta chain was recorded in a study of blood T cell repertoires in COVID-19. At the level of the study: Acute-phase and convalescent COVID-19 samples originated in the United States, Italy and Spain. T cells, B-cell-depleted T cells, or PBMCs supplied cDNA or gDNA.

While infection was still active, Seattle patients were enrolled and then followed longitudinally. Per the original data handling: Reference gene primer amplification gave nucleated cell count estimates. Sequencing was performed with immunoSEQ multiplex PCR; in TCRdb, only in-frame clones are kept and a portion is missing. V and J calls and clone size follow that table, whereas D and trimming were derived from the DNA. The profile shows under 150,000 clones, approximately 85% of them singletons. Looked up from germline, CDR1 is SGHRS and CDR2 is YFSETQ. CDR3 length equals 17 residues. V dropped 0 bases and J dropped 4; count of bases not matched to a gene: 7.

The sample comprised peripheral blood. This TCR derives from a woman aged 60-70 years with COVID-19, enrolled during active disease. The chain employs TRBV5-1 and TRBJ1-2; TRBD1 matches at 12 bases. CDR3 DNA sequence: TGCGCCAGCAGCTTGGCCGGGACAGGGGGCTACAGCTATGGCTACACCTTC. It translates to CASSLAGTGGYSYGYTF.